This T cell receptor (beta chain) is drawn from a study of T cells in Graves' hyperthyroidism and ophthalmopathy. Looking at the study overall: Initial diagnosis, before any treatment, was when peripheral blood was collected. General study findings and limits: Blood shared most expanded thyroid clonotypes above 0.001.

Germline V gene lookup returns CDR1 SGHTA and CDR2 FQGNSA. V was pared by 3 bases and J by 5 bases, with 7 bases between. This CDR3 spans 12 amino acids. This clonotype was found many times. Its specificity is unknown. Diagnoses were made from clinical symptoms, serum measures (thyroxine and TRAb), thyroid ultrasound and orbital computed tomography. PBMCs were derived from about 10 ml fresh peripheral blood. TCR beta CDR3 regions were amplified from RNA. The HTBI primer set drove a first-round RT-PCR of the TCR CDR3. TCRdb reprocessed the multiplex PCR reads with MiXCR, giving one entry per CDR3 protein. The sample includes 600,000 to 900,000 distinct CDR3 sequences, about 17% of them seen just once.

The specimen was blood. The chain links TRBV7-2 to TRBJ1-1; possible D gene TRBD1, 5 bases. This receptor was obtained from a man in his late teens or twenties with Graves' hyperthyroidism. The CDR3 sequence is CASSFDSTEAFF. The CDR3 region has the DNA TGTGCCAGCAGCTTTGACAGTACTGAAGCTTTCTTT.